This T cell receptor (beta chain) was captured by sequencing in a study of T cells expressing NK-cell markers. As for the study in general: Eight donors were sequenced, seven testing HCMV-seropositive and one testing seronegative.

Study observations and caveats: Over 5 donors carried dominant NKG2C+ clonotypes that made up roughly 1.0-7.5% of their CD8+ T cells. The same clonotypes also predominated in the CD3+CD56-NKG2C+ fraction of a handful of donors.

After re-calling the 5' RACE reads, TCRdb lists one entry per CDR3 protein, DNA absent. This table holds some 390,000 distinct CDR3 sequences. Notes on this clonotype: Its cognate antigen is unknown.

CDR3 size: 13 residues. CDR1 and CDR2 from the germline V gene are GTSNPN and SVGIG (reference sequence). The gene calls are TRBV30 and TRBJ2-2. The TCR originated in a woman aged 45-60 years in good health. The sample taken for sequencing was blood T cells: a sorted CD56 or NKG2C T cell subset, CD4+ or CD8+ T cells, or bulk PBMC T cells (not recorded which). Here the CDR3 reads CAWDDGNTGELFF.